A single sample is the source of the 28 T cell receptor beta chains below, sequenced in a study of T cells in Graves' hyperthyroidism and ophthalmopathy. Using RNA transcripts as the source, TCR beta CDR3 regions were amplified. Using the HTBI primer set, a first-round RT-PCR was run on the TCR CDR3. TCRdb redid the calling of the multiplex PCR reads with MiXCR, one entry per CDR3 protein. The table has approximately 40,000 distinct CDR3 sequences, about 50% seen once. Source material: blood. The receptors were gathered from a man aged 40-55 years with Graves' ophthalmopathy.

J is TRBJ2-2 and V is TRBV2; 7 nucleotides match TRBD1. Germline CDR1 SNHLY, CDR2 FYNNEI. V was pared by 3 bases and J by 3 bases, with 16 bases of the junction left unmatched. The CDR3 extends over 19 amino acids. CDR3 in amino acids: CASSESLQGNYGYTGELFF. For the CDR3, the DNA is TGTGCCAGCAGTGAGTCCTTACAGGGGAACTATGGCTACACCGGGGAGCTGTTTTTT. Based on the CDR3 plus reference TRBV2 and TRBJ2-2, the full variable domain is EPEVTQTPSHQVTQMGQEVILRCVPISNHLYFYWYRQILGQKVEFLVSFYNNEISEKSEIFDDQFSVERPDGSNFTLKIRSTKLEDSAMYFCASSESLQGNYGYTGELFFGEGSRLTVL.

This clonotype was counted many times. The chain joins TRBV5-4 to TRBJ2-3; no clear D gene. CDR1 is SGHNT, CDR2 YYREEE, per germline (reference sequence). The CDR3 contains 13 residues. Trimming left V 4 bases short and J 2 bases short, with 8 bases between. CDR3 amino acids: CASSVDSTDTQYF. Here the CDR3 DNA reads TGTGCCAGCAGCGTTGATTCCACAGATACGCAGTATTTT.

This clonotype is categorized as medium-sized. V is TRBV7-6 and J is TRBJ2-1; D call uncertain. The CDR3 is made up of 13 amino acids. In germline, CDR1 is SGHVS, CDR2 FNYEAQ. The V end lost 4 bases, the J end lost 5 bases, and 9 bases lay between the germline ends. As DNA, the CDR3 is TGTGCCAGCAGCTCCCCTCGAGACAATGAGCAGTTCTTC. This encodes CASSSPRDNEQFF.

This clonotype was recorded many times. The V and J genes are TRBV12-3 or TRBV12-4 and TRBJ1-6; no clear D gene. The CDR3 totals 13 residues. Trimming removed 6 bases from V and 4 bases from J, with 7 bases in between. The chain's CDR3 is CASSPDYNSPLHF. The DNA for the CDR3 is TGTGCCAGCAGCCCCGATTATAATTCACCCCTCCACTTT.

On this clonotype: A read error may produce the germline difference seen at one junction end. The chain is built from TRBV20-1 and TRBJ1-5, with D perhaps TRBD1 (5 bases). Germline CDR1 and CDR2: DFQATT and SNEGSKA (reference sequence). CDR3 length equals 15 residues. CDR3: CSAQAGGTYNEPQHF. The CDR3, as DNA: TGCAGTGCTCAAGCGGGAGGGACCTACAATGAGCCCCAACATTTT.

With regard to this clonotype: The junction does not match germline at one end; this may be a read error. The chain combines TRBV20-1 with TRBJ1-1, with TRBD1 identical over 7 bases. CDR1 and CDR2 from the germline V gene are DFQATT and SNEGSKA (reference sequence). The CDR3 extends over 16 amino acids. Here the CDR3 reads CSARPHVTTRGPEAFF. The CDR3 nucleotides read TGCAGTGCTAGACCCCACGTGACTACAAGGGGGCCTGAAGCGTTCTTT.

V and J are TRBV7-8 and TRBJ1-2; 7 bases are shared with TRBD1. This CDR3 spans 16 amino acids. V dropped 4 bases and J dropped 3; count of bases not matched to a gene: 11. CDR1 SGHVS and CDR2 FQNEAQ come from the germline V gene. CDR3 sequence (DNA): TGTGCCAGCAGCTCACGAACTCAGCAGGGGGACTATGGCTACACCTTC. Amino acids: CASSSRTQQGDYGYTF.

This clonotype was seen once. The gene calls are TRBV7-3 and TRBJ2-3; D is perhaps TRBD2 (6 bases). Germline V gives CDR1 SGHTA, CDR2 FQGTGA. Trimming pared 0 bases from V and 6 bases from J, leaving 16 bases between. This CDR3 has 16 amino acids. CDR3 amino acids: CASSLTGGGKSDTQYF. In nucleotides, the CDR3 is TGTGCCAGCAGCTTAACCGGGGGTGGTAAATCGGATACGCAGTATTTT. Looking up the rest from reference TRBV7-3 and TRBJ2-3 gives the full variable domain: GAGVSQTPSNKVTEKGKYVELRCDPISGHTALYWYRQSLGQGPEFLIYFQGTGAADDSGLPNDRFFAVRPEGSVSTLKIQRTERGDSAVYLCASSLTGGGKSDTQYFGPGTRLTVL.

The gene calls are TRBV2 and TRBJ2-5; D uncertain. Trimming cost V 2 bases and J 2 bases, with 9 bases left between them. The CDR3 totals 14 residues. Germline values: CDR1 SNHLY, CDR2 FYNNEI. Written as DNA, the CDR3 is TGTGCCAGCAGTGAACAAGGTCAACAAGAGACCCAGTACTTC. This encodes CASSEQGQQETQYF.

This clonotype is medium-sized by share. This rearrangement joins TRBV24-1 to TRBJ2-7, with 8 bases that match TRBD1. V lost 4 bases to trimming and J lost 0 bases; unmatched junction nucleotides: 4. The CDR3 has 15 residues. Germline V gives CDR1 KGHDR, CDR2 SFDVKD. CDR3 coding DNA: TGTGCCACCAGTGACGGGACAGGCGCCTCCTACGAGCAGTACTTC. It encodes CATSDGTGASYEQYF.

This clonotype was observed at least ten times. One junction end does not reproduce the germline sequence, and a read error may be involved. This chain uses TRBV6-6 with TRBJ2-7, with 10 bases lining up with TRBD2. The CDR3 sequence is 15 residues long. Germline V gene lookup returns CDR1 MNHNY and CDR2 SVGAGI (reference sequence). CDR3 DNA: TGTGCCAGCAGTACCACTAGCGGGGACTCCTACGGGCAGTACTTC. Translated, it gives CASSTTSGDSYGQYF.

In its sample, this clonotype was seen many times. V is TRBV7-8 and J is TRBJ1-1; D is perhaps TRBD1 (6 bases). The V end was cut by 1 base, the J end by 11 bases, with 14 bases between. CDR3 length equals 13 residues. Germline V CDR1 and CDR2: SGHVS, FQNEAQ. The CDR3 coding sequence is TGTGCCAGCAGCTTAGTAAGGGGGGCCCTCGCTTTCTTT. Protein product: CASSLVRGALAFF.

This clonotype has only one observation. The genes are TRBV6-1 and TRBJ2-7; 11 bases align to TRBD2. The CDR3 is made up of 17 amino acids. V was clipped by 6 bases and J by 0 bases; unmatched bases: 10. CDR1 is MNHNS and CDR2 is SASEGT in the germline V gene. Here the CDR3 reads CASRPGGLAVSSYEQYF. DNA of the CDR3: TGTGCCAGCAGACCCGGGGGACTAGCGGTTAGCTCCTACGAGCAGTACTTC.

This clonotype appeared many times. The rearrangement joins TRBV7-6 to TRBJ1-4; tentatively, D is TRBD1 (5 bases). Germline V gives CDR1 SGHVS, CDR2 FNYEAQ. This CDR3 has 17 amino acids. The V gene lost 5 bases and the J gene lost 6 bases, with 22 bases spanning the gap. The DNA of the CDR3 is TGTGCCAGCAGCCGCTCAGTGGCCGCAGGGAACCATGAAAAACTGTTTTTT. It specifies CASSRSVAAGNHEKLFF.

The chain combines TRBV10-3 with TRBJ1-4; possibly TRBD1 for D (5 bases). Trimming removed 6 bases at V and 8 bases at J, with 22 bases between. This CDR3 spans 16 amino acids. The germline V gene has CDR1 ENHRY and CDR2 SYGVKD. The CDR3 nucleotides read TGTGCCATCAGCGGGGGGAAAGGGAAGGAGCGCGAAAAACTGTTTTTT. Its translation: CAISGGKGKEREKLFF.

The chain carries TRBV5-1 and TRBJ2-7; TRBD1 matches 10 bases. The CDR3 is 14 amino acids. V was clipped by 5 bases and J by 4 bases; unmatched bases: 6. CDR1 SGHRS and CDR2 YFSETQ come from the germline V gene. CDR3 nucleotide sequence: TGCGCCAGCAGGCACGGACAGGGGGTGTACGAGCAGTACTTC. This translates into CASRHGQGVYEQYF.

This clonotype was detected many times. The rearrangement links TRBV25-1 to TRBJ1-1; no clear D gene. Germline values: CDR1 MGHDK, CDR2 SYGVNS. The CDR3 has 11 residues. V lost 3 bases, J lost 7 bases, and 6 bases lay in between. CDR3 DNA sequence: TGTGCCAGCAGTGACCTATATGAAGCTTTCTTT. Residues: CASSDLYEAFF.

This clonotype was counted many times. This chain joins TRBV7-6 and TRBJ1-1; D may be TRBD1 (5 bases). The CDR3 loop spans 15 amino acids. Trimming cost V 4 bases and J 0 bases, with 12 bases left between them. Germline V gives CDR1 SGHVS, CDR2 FNYEAQ. CDR3 loop: CASSSGWGLNTEAFF. For the CDR3, the DNA is TGTGCCAGCAGCTCTGGGTGGGGCCTGAACACTGAAGCTTTCTTT.

This clonotype was recorded many times. This chain connects TRBV2 to TRBJ2-2, with TRBD2 matching over 12 bases. The CDR3 loop spans 15 amino acids. With 4 bases clipped from V and 7 bases from J, the junction kept 4 bases outside the gene matches. The germline V gene encodes CDR1 SNHLY and CDR2 FYNNEI. The CDR3 reads CASSGTSGAGGELFF. In nucleotides, the CDR3 is TGTGCCAGCAGTGGGACTAGCGGGGCAGGCGGGGAGCTGTTTTTT. The entire variable domain, with the rest obtained from reference TRBV2 and TRBJ2-2, is as follows: EPEVTQTPSHQVTQMGQEVILRCVPISNHLYFYWYRQILGQKVEFLVSFYNNEISEKSEIFDDQFSVERPDGSNFTLKIRSTKLEDSAMYFCASSGTSGAGGELFFGEGSRLTVL.

The chain recombines TRBV19 with TRBJ1-4, with 7 bases identical to TRBD1. J gave up 8 bases and V 5 bases, and 8 bases lay outside the gene matches. The CDR3 has 14 amino acids. CDR1 and CDR2 from the germline V gene are LNHDA and SQIVND (reference sequence). The CDR3 region has the DNA TGTGCCAGTAGTGGGACAGCAAGTTACGAAAAACTGTTTTTT. This sequence encodes CASSGTASYEKLFF.

V gene TRBV25-1 combines with J gene TRBJ2-1; TRBD2 matches at 11 bases. Germline lookup yields CDR1 MGHDK and CDR2 SYGVNS. V trimming: 8 bases; J trimming: 0 bases; junction bases outside the gene matches: 12. The CDR3 has 18 residues. CDR3 nucleotides: TGTGCCAGCTACCCCATGATAGCGGGAGGGCTCTCCTACAATGAGCAGTTCTTC. Amino acids: CASYPMIAGGLSYNEQFF.

The rearrangement uses TRBV14 and TRBJ1-3, with 7 bases matching TRBD1. Germline V gene lookup returns CDR1 SGHDN and CDR2 FVKESK. The V and J ends lost 4 bases and 3 bases, in that order; junction bases with no gene match: 6. CDR3 length: 15 amino acids. The CDR3 loop reads CASSLTGRGGNTIYF. The DNA for the CDR3 is TGTGCCAGCAGCCTGACAGGGCGAGGTGGAAACACCATATATTTT.

This clonotype has ten or more counts. The rearrangement uses TRBV2 and TRBJ2-5, with a weak D call TRBD2 (7 bases). The CDR3 is 14 amino acids. Germline V gene lookup returns CDR1 SNHLY and CDR2 FYNNEI. V shed 7 bases and J shed 1 base, with 13 bases lying between them. The CDR3 DNA reads as TGTGCCAGCAAGGGGGGGGTGGCCCAAGAGACCCAGTACTTC. Its translation: CASKGGVAQETQYF.

A single count supports this clonotype. The rearrangement links TRBV9 to TRBJ2-1; 10 nucleotides agree with TRBD2. Per the germline V gene, CDR1 is SGDLS and CDR2 is YYNGEE. Losses at the gene ends were 3 bases for V and 3 bases for J; bases not matched to a gene: 3. The CDR3 totals 15 residues. The CDR3 protein is CASSATSGNYNEQFF. For the CDR3, the DNA is TGTGCCAGCAGCGCCACTAGCGGGAACTACAATGAGCAGTTCTTC.

This clonotype was seen a single time. The chain joins TRBV20-1 to TRBJ1-5, with D perhaps TRBD1 (6 bases). There are 15 residues in the CDR3. Germline V gene sequence: CDR1 DFQATT, CDR2 SNEGSKA (reference sequence). V lost 3 bases, J lost 11 bases, and 23 bases lay in between. CDR3 in DNA: TGCAGTGCTAGGGCACTTGGACAGAGAGAAGAGACCCAGCATTTT. This encodes CSARALGQREETQHF.

The DNA of the CDR3 is TGTGCCAGCAGTGAATATAAGGGGGACGAGCAGTACTTC. This translates into CASSEYKGDEQYF. The chain carries TRBV25-1 and TRBJ2-7, with a tentative D call TRBD1 (6 bases). Germline V gene sequence: CDR1 MGHDK, CDR2 SYGVNS. Trimming left V 0 bases short and J 5 bases short, with 8 bases between. CDR3 size: 13 residues.

This clonotype showed up many times. V is TRBV12-3 or TRBV12-4 and J is TRBJ1-1; possible D gene TRBD1, 6 bases. The ends were cut back, 6 bases at V and 0 bases at J, with 11 bases in the middle. The CDR3 extends over 14 amino acids. Here the CDR3 DNA reads TGTGCCAGCAGCCTGACAGGAGTGAACACTGAAGCTTTCTTT. Translating gives CASSLTGVNTEAFF.

The CDR3 here is CASSRPESYEQYF. The CDR3, as DNA: TGCGCCAGCAGCCGGCCAGAGTCCTACGAGCAGTACTTC. The J gene is TRBJ2-7, the V gene TRBV4-1, with D unresolved. V was cut by 4 bases and J by 1 base, with 8 bases left in between. The CDR3 contains 13 residues. Germline-derived CDR1 and CDR2 are MGHRA and YSYEKL.